This T cell receptor (beta chain) was retrieved from a study of control samples from healthy donors and cancer patients. Using immunoSEQ multiplex PCR, the repertoire was profiled, and TCRdb retains in-frame clones only, with some absent. The sample includes 130,000 to 150,000 clones, 80% to 95% of them seen just once. The V and J ends lost 3 bases and 6 bases, in that order; junction bases with no gene match: 6. This CDR3 has 14 amino acids. Looked up from germline, CDR1 is LGHDT and CDR2 is YNNKEL (reference sequence). The sample taken for sequencing was blood. This chain links TRBV3-1 (or the pseudogene TRBV3-2) with TRBJ1-1; 8 nucleotides line up with TRBD1. The sequence was obtained from a man younger than 35 in good health. The CDR3 region has the DNA TGTGCCAGCAGCCAGTCAGGGGGCGCGGCTGAAGCTTTCTTT. This sequence encodes CASSQSGGAAEAFF.